The 4 T cell receptor beta chains below all came from one sample that was sequenced in a study of cytomegalovirus exposure and HLA in healthy donors (dated by TCRdb to about 2017). Libraries were built with the immunoSEQ multiplex PCR assay. For the multiplex PCR, a mixture combining 60 forward primers for TCR Vbeta segments and 13 reverse primers for TCR Jbeta segments was used. TCRdb limited this immuneACCESS table to in-frame rearrangements with V and J called. A share of clones is missing; checked studies link under half to unresolved V genes, and the rest is unexplained. Here the sample has about 140,000 clones; roughly four fifths occur a single time. The ten top clones hold roughly 3.2% of the sample. Sequenced sample: PBMCs. The receptors shown here come from a man aged 18 to 30 in good health and CMV-seropositive.

This chain joins TRBV7-2 and TRBJ2-5; tentatively, D is TRBD1 (7 bases). The V end lost 1 base, the J end lost 1 base, and 10 bases lay between the germline ends. CDR3 length: 15 residues. Germline assignment: CDR1 SGHTA and CDR2 FQGNSA. CDR3 sequence reads: CASSLVRDSQETQYF. The CDR3 DNA reads TGTGCCAGCAGCTTAGTGCGGGACAGCCAAGAGACCCAGTACTTC.

V is TRBV2 and J is TRBJ2-7; tentatively, D is TRBD1 (5 bases). Germline V gives CDR1 SNHLY, CDR2 FYNNEI. The CDR3 sequence is 12 residues long. The V end lost 3 bases, the J end lost 3 bases, and 6 bases lay between the germline ends. CDR3 amino acids: CASSDQGYEQYF. DNA for the CDR3: TGTGCCAGCAGTGACCAGGGCTACGAGCAGTACTTC.

CDR3 nucleotides: TGTGCCAGCAGTTACTCACCCCAGGGGAGTAATTCACCCCTCCACTTT. This gives the protein CASSYSPQGSNSPLHF. The V and J genes are TRBV6-5 and TRBJ1-6; possibly TRBD1 for D (6 bases). The V gene lost 0 bases and the J gene lost 6 bases, with 12 bases spanning the gap. CDR3 length equals 16 residues. Germline V lookup: CDR1 MNHEY, CDR2 SVGAGI.

This clone was observed once. Other DNA variants within this sample encode the same CDR3. The chain recombines TRBV19 with TRBJ2-7; D not resolved. The V and J ends lost 3 bases and 0 bases respectively, with 6 bases between them. Germline V gene data show CDR1 as LNHDA and CDR2 as SQIVND (reference sequence). This CDR3 has 13 amino acids. The CDR3 protein is CASSMANSYEQYF. The CDR3 DNA sequence: TGTGCCAGTAGTATGGCAAACTCCTACGAGCAGTACTTC.